This TCR beta chain was identified in a study of blood T cell repertoires in COVID-19. Looking at the study overall: Samples came from the United States, Italy and Spain, spanning acute and convalescent COVID-19.

Authors' analysis steps: Amplification with reference gene primers provided the estimates of nucleated cell counts. Measured with immunoSEQ multiplex PCR; TCRdb has only the in-frame clones, and not every one. The DNA gave D and trimming, while V, J and clone size come from that table. The sample holds more than 85,000 clones, 70% to 85% seen once. CDR3 length: 15 amino acids. V lost 8 bases, J lost 3 bases, and 17 bases lay in between. Germline lookup yields CDR1 LNHDA and CDR2 SQIVND (reference sequence). The TCR comes from a human donor in a cohort sampled during active COVID-19. The chain recombines TRBV19 with TRBJ1-5; D gene unclear. Sequenced: peripheral blood. Here the CDR3 DNA reads TGTGCCAGTTCGGGCCTAGCGATCGACAATCAGCCCCAGCATTTT. Residues: CASSGLAIDNQPQHF. Full variable domain (outside the CDR3, taken from reference TRBV19 and TRBJ1-5): DGGITQSPKYLFRKEGQNVTLSCEQNLNHDAMYWYRQDPGQGLRLIYYSQIVNDFQKGDIAEGYSVSREKKESFPLTVTSAQKNPTAFYLCASSGLAIDNQPQHFGDGTRLSIL.